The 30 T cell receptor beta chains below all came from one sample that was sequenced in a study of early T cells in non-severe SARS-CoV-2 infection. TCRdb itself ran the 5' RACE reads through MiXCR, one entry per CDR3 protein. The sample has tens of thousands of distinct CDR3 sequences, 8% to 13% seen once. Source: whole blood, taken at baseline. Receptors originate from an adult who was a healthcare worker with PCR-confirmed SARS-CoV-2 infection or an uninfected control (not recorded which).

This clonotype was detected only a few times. This CDR3 reads CASSLPRGEQYF. The DNA of the CDR3 is TGTGCCAGCAGCTTGCCCCGAGGGGAGCAGTACTTC. This sequence joins TRBV7-2 and TRBJ2-7; a possible D gene is TRBD2 (5 bases). The CDR3 runs 12 residues. Trimming pared 3 bases from V and 7 bases from J, leaving 10 bases between. Germline CDR1 SGHTA, CDR2 FQGNSA.

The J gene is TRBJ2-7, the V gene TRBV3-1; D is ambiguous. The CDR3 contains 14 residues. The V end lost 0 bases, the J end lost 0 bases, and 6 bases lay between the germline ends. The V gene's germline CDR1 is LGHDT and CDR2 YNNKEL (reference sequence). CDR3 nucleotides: TGTGCCAGCAGCCAAGACAGGATCTCCTACGAGCAGTACTTC. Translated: CASSQDRISYEQYF.

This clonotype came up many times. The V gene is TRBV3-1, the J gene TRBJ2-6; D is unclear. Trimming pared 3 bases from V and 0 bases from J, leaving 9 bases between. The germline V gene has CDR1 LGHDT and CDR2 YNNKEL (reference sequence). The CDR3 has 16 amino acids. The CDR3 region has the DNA TGTGCCAGCAGCCAGCTACACCGCTCTGGGGCCAACGTCCTGACTTTC. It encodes CASSQLHRSGANVLTF.

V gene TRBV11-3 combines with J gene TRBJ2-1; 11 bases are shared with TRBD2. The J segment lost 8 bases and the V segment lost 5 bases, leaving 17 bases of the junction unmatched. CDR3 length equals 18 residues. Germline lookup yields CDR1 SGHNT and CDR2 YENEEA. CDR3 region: CASSPRSSGRARPHEQFF. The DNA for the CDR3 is TGTGCCAGCAGCCCTCGGAGTAGCGGGAGGGCCCGTCCCCATGAGCAGTTCTTC.

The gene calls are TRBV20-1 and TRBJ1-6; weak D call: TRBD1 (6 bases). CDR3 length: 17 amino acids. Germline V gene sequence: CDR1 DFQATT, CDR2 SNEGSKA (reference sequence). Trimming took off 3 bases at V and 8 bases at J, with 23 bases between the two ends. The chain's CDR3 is CSASYPTFGGGDSPLHF. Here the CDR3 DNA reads TGCAGTGCTAGCTACCCAACTTTTGGAGGGGGAGATTCACCCCTCCACTTT.

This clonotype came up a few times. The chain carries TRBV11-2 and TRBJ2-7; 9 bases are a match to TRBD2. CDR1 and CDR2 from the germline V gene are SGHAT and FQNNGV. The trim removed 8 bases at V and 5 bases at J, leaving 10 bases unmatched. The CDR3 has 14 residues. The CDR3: CASGLAGVLDEQYF. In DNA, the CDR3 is TGTGCCAGCGGATTAGCGGGAGTCCTGGACGAGCAGTACTTC.

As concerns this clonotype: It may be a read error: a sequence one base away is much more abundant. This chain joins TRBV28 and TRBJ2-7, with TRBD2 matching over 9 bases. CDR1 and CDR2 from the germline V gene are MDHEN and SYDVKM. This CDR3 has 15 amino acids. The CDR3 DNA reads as TGTGCCAGCAGTAGGGGAAATAGCGGGAGCTACCAGCAGTACTTC. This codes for CASSRGNSGSYQQYF.

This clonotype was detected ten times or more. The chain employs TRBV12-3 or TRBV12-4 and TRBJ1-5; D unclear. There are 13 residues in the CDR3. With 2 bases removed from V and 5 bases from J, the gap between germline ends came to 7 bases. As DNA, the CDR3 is TGTGCCAGCAGTTTATCCGGGGATCAGCCCCAGCATTTT. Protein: CASSLSGDQPQHF.

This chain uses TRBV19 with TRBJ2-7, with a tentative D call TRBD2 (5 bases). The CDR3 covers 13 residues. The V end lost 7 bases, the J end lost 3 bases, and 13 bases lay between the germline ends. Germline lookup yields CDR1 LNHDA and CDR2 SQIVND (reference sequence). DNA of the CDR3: TGTGCCAGTAAGGAAGCGGAGGACTACGAGCAGTACTTC. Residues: CASKEAEDYEQYF.

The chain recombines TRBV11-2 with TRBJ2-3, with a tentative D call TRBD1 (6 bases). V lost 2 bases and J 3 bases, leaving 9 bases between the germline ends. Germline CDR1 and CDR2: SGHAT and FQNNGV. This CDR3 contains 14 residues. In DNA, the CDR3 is TGTGCCAGCAGCTTAACAGGGCATACAGATACGCAGTATTTT. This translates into CASSLTGHTDTQYF.

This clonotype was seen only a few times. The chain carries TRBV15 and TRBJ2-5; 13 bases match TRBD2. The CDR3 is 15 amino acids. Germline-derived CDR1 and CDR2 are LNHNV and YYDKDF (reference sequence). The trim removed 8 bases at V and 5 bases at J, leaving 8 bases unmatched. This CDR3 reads CATRRGLAGSETQYF. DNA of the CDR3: TGTGCCACCCGGAGGGGACTAGCGGGATCGGAGACCCAGTACTTC.

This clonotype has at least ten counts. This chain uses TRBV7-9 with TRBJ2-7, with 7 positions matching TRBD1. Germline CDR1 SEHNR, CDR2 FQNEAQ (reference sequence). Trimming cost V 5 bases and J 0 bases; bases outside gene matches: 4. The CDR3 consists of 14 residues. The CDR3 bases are TGTGCCAGCAGCCCTTGGGACAGCTCCTACGAGCAGTACTTC. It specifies CASSPWDSSYEQYF. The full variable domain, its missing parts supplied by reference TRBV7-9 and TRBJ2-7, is DTGVSQNPRHKITKRGQNVTFRCDPISEHNRLYWYRQTLGQGPEFLTYFQNEAQLEKSRLLSDRFSAERPKGSFSTLEIQRTEQGDSAMYLCASSPWDSSYEQYFGPGTRLTVT.

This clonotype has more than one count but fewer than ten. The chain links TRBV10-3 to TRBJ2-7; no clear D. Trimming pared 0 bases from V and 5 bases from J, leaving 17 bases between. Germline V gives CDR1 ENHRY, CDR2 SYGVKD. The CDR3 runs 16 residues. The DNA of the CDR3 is TGTGCCATCAGTGAGTCCCTCAGCCCAAAGGGCAACGAGCAGTACTTC. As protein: CAISESLSPKGNEQYF.

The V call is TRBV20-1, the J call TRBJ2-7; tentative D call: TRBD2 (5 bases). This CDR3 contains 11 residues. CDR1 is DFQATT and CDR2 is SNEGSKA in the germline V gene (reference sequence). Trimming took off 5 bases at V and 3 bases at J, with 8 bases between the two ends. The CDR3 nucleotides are TGCAGTGCTCCACTAGGCTACGAGCAGTACTTC. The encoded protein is CSAPLGYEQYF.

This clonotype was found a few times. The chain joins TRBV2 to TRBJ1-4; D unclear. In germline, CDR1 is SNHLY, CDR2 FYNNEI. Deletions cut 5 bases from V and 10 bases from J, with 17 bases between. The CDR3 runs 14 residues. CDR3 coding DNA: TGTGCCAGCAGTCGCGGGGAGGTTGCTGGAAAACTGTTTTTT. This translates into CASSRGEVAGKLFF.

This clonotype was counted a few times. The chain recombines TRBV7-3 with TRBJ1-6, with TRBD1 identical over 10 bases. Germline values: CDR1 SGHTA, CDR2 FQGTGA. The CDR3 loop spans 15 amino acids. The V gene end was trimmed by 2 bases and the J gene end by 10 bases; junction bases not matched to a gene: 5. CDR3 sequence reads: CASSLYSGQGSPLHF. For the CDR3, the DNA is TGTGCCAGCAGCTTATATTCGGGACAGGGGTCACCCCTCCACTTT.

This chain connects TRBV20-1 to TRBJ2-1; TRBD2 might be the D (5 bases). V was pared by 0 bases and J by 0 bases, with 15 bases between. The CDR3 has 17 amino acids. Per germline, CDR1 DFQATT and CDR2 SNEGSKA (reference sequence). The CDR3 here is CSARDLVALSSYNEQFF. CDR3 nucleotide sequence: TGCAGTGCTAGAGATCTGGTAGCGTTGAGCTCCTACAATGAGCAGTTCTTC.

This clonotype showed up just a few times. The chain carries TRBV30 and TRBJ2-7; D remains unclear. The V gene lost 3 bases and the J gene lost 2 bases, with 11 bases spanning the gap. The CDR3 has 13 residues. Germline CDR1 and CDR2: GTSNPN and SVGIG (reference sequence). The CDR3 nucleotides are TGTGCCTGGAGCGGAGCCGGAGCCTACGAGCAGTACTTC. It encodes CAWSGAGAYEQYF.

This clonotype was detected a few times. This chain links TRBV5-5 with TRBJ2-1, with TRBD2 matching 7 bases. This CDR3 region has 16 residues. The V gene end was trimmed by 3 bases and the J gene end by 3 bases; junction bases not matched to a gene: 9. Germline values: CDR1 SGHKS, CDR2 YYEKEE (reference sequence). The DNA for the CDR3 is TGTGCCAGCAGCTCCGCCGTGGCGGGGGTCTACAATGAGCAGTTCTTC. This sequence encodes CASSSAVAGVYNEQFF.

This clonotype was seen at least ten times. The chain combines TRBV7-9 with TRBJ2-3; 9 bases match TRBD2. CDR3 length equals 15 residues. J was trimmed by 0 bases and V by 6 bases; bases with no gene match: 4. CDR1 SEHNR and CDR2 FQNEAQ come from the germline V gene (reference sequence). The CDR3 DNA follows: TGTGCCAGCAGTATTAGCGGGAGCAGCACAGATACGCAGTATTTT. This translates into CASSISGSSTDTQYF.

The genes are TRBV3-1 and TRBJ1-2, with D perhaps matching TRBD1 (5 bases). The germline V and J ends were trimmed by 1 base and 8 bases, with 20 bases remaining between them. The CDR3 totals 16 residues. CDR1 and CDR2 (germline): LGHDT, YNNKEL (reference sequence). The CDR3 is CASSQALTGTQDGYTF. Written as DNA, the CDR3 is TGTGCCAGCAGCCAAGCCCTCACCGGGACTCAGGACGGCTACACCTTC.

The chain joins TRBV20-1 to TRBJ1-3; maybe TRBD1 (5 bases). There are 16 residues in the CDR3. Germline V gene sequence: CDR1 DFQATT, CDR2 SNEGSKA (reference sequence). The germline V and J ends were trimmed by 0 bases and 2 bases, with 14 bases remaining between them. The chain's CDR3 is CSARDRLRTPGNTIYF. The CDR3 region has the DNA TGCAGTGCTAGAGATCGATTACGGACACCTGGAAACACCATATATTTT.

The CDR3 DNA reads as TGTGCCAGCAGCCAAGAAGTTCGAGGTGAGCAGTTCTTC. Residues: CASSQEVRGEQFF. The V call is TRBV4-2, the J call TRBJ2-1; no firm D call. Germline assignment: CDR1 LGHNA and CDR2 YNFKEQ. The germline V and J ends were trimmed by 0 bases and 9 bases, with 9 bases remaining between them. This CDR3 has 13 amino acids.

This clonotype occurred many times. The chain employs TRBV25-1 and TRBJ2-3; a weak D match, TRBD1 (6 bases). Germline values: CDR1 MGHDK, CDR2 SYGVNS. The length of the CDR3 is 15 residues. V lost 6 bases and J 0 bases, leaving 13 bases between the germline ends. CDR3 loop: CASRAGETSTDTQYF. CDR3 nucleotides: TGTGCCAGCAGGGCAGGGGAAACTAGCACAGATACGCAGTATTTT. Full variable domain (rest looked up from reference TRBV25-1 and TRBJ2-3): EADIYQTPRYLVIGTGKKITLECSQTMGHDKMYWYQQDPGMELHLIHYSYGVNSTEKGDLSSESTVSRIRTEHFPLTLESARPSHTSQYLCASRAGETSTDTQYFGPGTRLTVL.

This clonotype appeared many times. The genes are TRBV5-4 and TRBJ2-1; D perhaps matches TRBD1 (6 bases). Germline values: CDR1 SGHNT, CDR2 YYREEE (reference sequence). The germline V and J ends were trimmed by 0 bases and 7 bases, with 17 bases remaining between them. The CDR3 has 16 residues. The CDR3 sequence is CASSLGSGTNRNEQFF. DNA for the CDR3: TGTGCCAGCAGCTTGGGCTCCGGGACAAATCGTAATGAGCAGTTCTTC.

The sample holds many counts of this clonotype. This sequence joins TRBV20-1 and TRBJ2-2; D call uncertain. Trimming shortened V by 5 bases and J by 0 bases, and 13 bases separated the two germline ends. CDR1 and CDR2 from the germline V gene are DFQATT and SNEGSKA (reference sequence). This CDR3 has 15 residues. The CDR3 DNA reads TGCAGTGCTTCCCTGCGGCGATCGAACACCGGGGAGCTGTTTTTT. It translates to CSASLRRSNTGELFF.

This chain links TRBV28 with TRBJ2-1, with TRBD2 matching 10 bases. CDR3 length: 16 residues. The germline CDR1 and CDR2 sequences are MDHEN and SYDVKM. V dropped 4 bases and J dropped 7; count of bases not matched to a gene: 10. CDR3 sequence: CASSSLFSSGSNEQFF. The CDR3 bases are TGTGCCAGCAGTTCCCTATTCTCTAGCGGGAGTAATGAGCAGTTCTTC.

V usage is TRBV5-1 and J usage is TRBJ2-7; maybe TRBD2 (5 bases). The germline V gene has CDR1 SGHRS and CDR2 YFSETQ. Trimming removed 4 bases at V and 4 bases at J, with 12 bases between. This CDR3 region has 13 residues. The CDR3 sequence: CASSEGPGYEQYF. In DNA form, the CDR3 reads TGCGCCAGCAGCGAGGGCCCAGGTTACGAGCAGTACTTC.

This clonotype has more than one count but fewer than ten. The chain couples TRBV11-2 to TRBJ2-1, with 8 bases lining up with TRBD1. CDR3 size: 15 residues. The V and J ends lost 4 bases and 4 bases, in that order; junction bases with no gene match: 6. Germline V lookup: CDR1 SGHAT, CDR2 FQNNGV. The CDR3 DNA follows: TGTGCCAGCAGCTCTGGGGACAGGCAATACAATGAGCAGTTCTTC. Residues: CASSSGDRQYNEQFF. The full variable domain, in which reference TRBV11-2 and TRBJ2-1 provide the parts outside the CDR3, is EAGVAQSPRYKIIEKRQSVAFWCNPISGHATLYWYQQILGQGPKLLIQFQNNGVVDDSQLPKDRFSAERLKGVDSTLKIQPAKLEDSAVYLCASSSGDRQYNEQFFGPGTRLTVL.

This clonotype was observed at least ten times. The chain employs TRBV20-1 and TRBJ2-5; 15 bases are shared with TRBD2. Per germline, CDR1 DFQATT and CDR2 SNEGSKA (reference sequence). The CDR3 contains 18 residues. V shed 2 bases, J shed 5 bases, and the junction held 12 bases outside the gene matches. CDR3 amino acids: CSARSGLAGGRGRETQYF. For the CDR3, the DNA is TGCAGTGCTAGATCCGGACTAGCGGGAGGGCGAGGTCGGGAGACCCAGTACTTC.